This T cell receptor (beta chain) was profiled in a study of beta chain features in type 1 diabetes. Only a few counts were recorded for this clone. Its antigen is unknown. Study-level results: Moderate yet significant TCRB CDR3 shortening was seen in Type 1 diabetes patients in all four CD4+ subsets. Shorter templates may be favored by PCR, equally so in patients and controls.

CDR3 size: 12 residues. The germline V gene encodes CDR1 SGHVS and CDR2 FNYEAQ. V gave up 2 bases and J gave up 9 bases, with 8 bases separating them. The whole isolated RNA underwent reverse transcription, so sequencing captured expressed TCRB transcripts. Sequenced by immunoSEQ multiplex PCR; TCRdb stores in-frame clones only, minus some. The table has hundreds of thousands of clones, roughly 12% seen once. One heparinised draw of blood, averaging around 100 mL, came from each donor. Specimen: naive CD4+ T cells from blood. The chain joins TRBV7-6 to TRBJ2-1, with D uncertain. This TCR derives from a man younger than 35 in good health. The CDR3, as DNA: TGTGCCAGCAGCTTACCCTCCCTTGAGCAGTTCTTC. This sequence encodes CASSLPSLEQFF.